Reported below is one T cell receptor (beta chain). This clonotype was counted a few times. Its specific antigen is unknown. One base away there is no much larger clone; base qualities are not given. The method behind the library was RT-PCR. The listed sequencing device is Illumina HiSeq 2500. The public reads were quality trimmed at Q25 with fastp and then assembled into clones with MiXCR by TCRdb, keeping productive beta chains. Here each entry gathers all rows of one CDR3 protein and keeps the most common genes and DNA. Across this sample there are 550,000 to 800,000 distinct CDR3 sequences, with roughly 13% seen only once. The ten largest clonotypes hold around 7.3% of the sample. This sample is drawn from a study of response to subunit inactivated influenza vaccine (dated by TCRdb to the late 2010s). About the study as a whole: The study used deep quantitative T cell receptor repertoire profiling to track responses to a trivalent subunit inactivated influenza vaccine. Results the study describes overall, beyond this receptor: It was suggested by the authors that each seasonal influenza vaccination may recruit only a limited number of new T cells.

The CDR3 runs 14 residues from the cysteine to the phenylalanine. Only CDR3 DNA remains: 42 bases, in frame from the first base. CDR1 and CDR2 were assigned from the germline V gene (reference sequence) as MNHEY and SMNVEV. Compared with germline, V lacks 2 bases and J lacks 6 bases; bases without a gene match: 7. This chain joins TRBV27 to TRBJ2-7, with 7 bases matching TRBD1. The sequenced sample was PBMCs from blood, obtained 14 to 15 days before vaccination. This clonotype originated in a man between 50 and 59 years old who received an inactivated influenza vaccine. Donor details come from another sample of the same person, matched by shared clones. The sequenced DNA is TGTGCCAGCAGTTTAGGCGACAGGGTAGCCGAGCAGTACTTC. This sequence encodes CASSLGDRVAEQYF.